One and the same sample provided the 28 T cell receptor beta chains below, sequenced in a study of T cell responses to AZD1222 COVID-19 vaccine. Generated by immunoSEQ multiplex PCR, the TCRdb table keeps only in-frame clones and is missing some. Among around 110,000 clones listed, about 90% were seen once. This sample comprised peripheral blood, obtained 28 days after the second AZD1222 dose. Every receptor here comes from an adult who received the AZD1222 COVID-19 vaccine.

The chain couples TRBV4-2 to TRBJ1-6; TRBD1 agrees at 7 bases. The germline V gene has CDR1 LGHNA and CDR2 YNFKEQ. V lost 0 bases and J lost 5; bases outside the gene matches: 7. The CDR3 length is 17 residues. The CDR3 loop is CASSQESRQGNNSPLHF. The DNA of the CDR3 is TGTGCCAGCAGCCAAGAAAGCAGACAGGGAAATAATTCACCCCTCCACTTT.

This clone was observed a few times. This sequence joins TRBV28 and TRBJ2-7, with D possibly matching TRBD1 (6 bases). The V gene's germline CDR1 is MDHEN and CDR2 SYDVKM. The CDR3 runs to 16 residues. V was cut by 6 bases and J by 0 bases, with 18 bases left in between. CDR3 bases: TGTGCCAGCAGCGACTATAAACGGACAGCCTCCTACGAGCAGTACTTC. Amino acids: CASSDYKRTASYEQYF.

The rearrangement links TRBV2 to TRBJ2-2; 7 bases are a match to TRBD2. Germline loops: CDR1 SNHLY, CDR2 FYNNEI. Trimming removed 5 bases from V and 0 bases from J; junction bases left unmatched: 0. The CDR3 length is 14 residues. The CDR3: CASSLAANTGELFF. CDR3 DNA sequence: TGTGCCAGCAGTCTAGCGGCGAACACCGGGGAGCTGTTTTTT.

The V gene is TRBV6-6, the J gene TRBJ1-3, with D unclear. The CDR3 has 12 amino acids. Germline V gene sequence: CDR1 MNHNY, CDR2 SVGAGI (reference sequence). Trimming pared 4 bases from V and 4 bases from J, leaving 5 bases between. The CDR3 DNA reads TGTGCCAGCAGTTTTAAAGGAAACACCATATATTTT. Its protein product is CASSFKGNTIYF.

The chain carries TRBV7-2 and TRBJ2-7, with D possibly matching TRBD1 (6 bases). Trimming took 5 bases from V and 2 from J, leaving 19 bases between them. There are 16 residues in the CDR3. Germline loops: CDR1 SGHTA, CDR2 FQGNSA. The CDR3 sequence: CASSQLSRGLTYEQYF. The CDR3 coding sequence is TGTGCCAGCAGCCAACTGTCTAGGGGGTTAACCTACGAGCAGTACTTC.

This clone was counted between two and nine times. The genes are TRBV10-3 and TRBJ1-2, with a weak D call TRBD1 (6 bases). CDR3 length: 14 residues. The V end was cut by 2 bases, the J end by 5 bases, with 12 bases between. Per germline, CDR1 ENHRY and CDR2 SYGVKD. As DNA, the CDR3 is TGTGCCATCAGTGAGAGGGCAGGGGAATATGGCTACACCTTC. This encodes CAISERAGEYGYTF.

The chain joins TRBV28 to TRBJ2-3; TRBD1 agrees at 11 bases. Germline assignment: CDR1 MDHEN and CDR2 SYDVKM. This CDR3 contains 14 residues. Trimming cost V 6 bases and J 5 bases; bases outside gene matches: 4. DNA of the CDR3: TGTGCCAGCAGCTGGACAGGGGGCAAAGATACGCAGTATTTT. As protein: CASSWTGGKDTQYF.

The gene calls are TRBV5-4 and TRBJ1-2, with D unclear. V dropped 0 bases and J dropped 9 bases, with 6 bases sitting between them. Germline CDR1 and CDR2: SGHNT and YYREEE (reference sequence). The CDR3 consists of 11 residues. The CDR3 DNA reads TGTGCCAGCAGCTTGGAGGGTAGCTACACCTTC. Its protein product is CASSLEGSYTF.

CDR3 residues: CASNLAGAGTEAFF. The CDR3 DNA reads TGTGCCAGCAATTTGGCGGGGGCCGGCACTGAAGCTTTCTTT. The chain recombines TRBV2 with TRBJ1-1, with D maybe TRBD1 (6 bases). Trimming removed 7 bases from V and 4 bases from J, with 16 bases in between. Germline V gene sequence: CDR1 SNHLY, CDR2 FYNNEI. The CDR3 is 14 residues long.

V gene TRBV5-4 combines with J gene TRBJ1-6; 7 bases fit TRBD1. This CDR3 contains 13 residues. In germline, CDR1 is SGHNT, CDR2 YYREEE (reference sequence). V gave up 4 bases and J gave up 6 bases; unmatched junction bases: 1. The CDR3 DNA reads TGTGCCAGCAGCAGGGACAGTAATTCACCCCTCCACTTT. This encodes CASSRDSNSPLHF.

This chain links TRBV28 with TRBJ2-7; 8 nucleotides align to TRBD1. This CDR3 region has 12 residues. With V trimmed by 5 bases and J by 5 bases, 2 bases remained unmatched. Germline lookup yields CDR1 MDHEN and CDR2 SYDVKM. The CDR3 protein is CASSTTGDEQYF. The CDR3 nucleotides read TGTGCCAGCAGTACGACAGGGGACGAGCAGTACTTC.

V and J are TRBV18 and TRBJ1-5; D remains unclear. The germline CDR1 and CDR2 sequences are KGHSH and LQKENI. This CDR3 has 15 amino acids. Trimming shortened V by 1 base and J by 2 bases, and 9 bases separated the two germline ends. The CDR3 is CASSPQGSGNQPQHF. In nucleotides, the CDR3 is TGTGCCAGCTCACCACAGGGTTCGGGCAATCAGCCCCAGCATTTT.

V gene TRBV11-2 combines with J gene TRBJ2-7; 8 positions match TRBD1. The CDR3 has 14 residues. Trimming took 4 bases from V and 4 from J; bases not matched to a gene: 6. Germline V gives CDR1 SGHAT, CDR2 FQNNGV. CDR3 loop: CASSSRTGNYEQYF. CDR3 DNA sequence: TGTGCCAGCAGCTCGAGGACAGGGAATTACGAGCAGTACTTC.

The chain links TRBV30 to TRBJ1-1, with 7 bases that match TRBD1. The junction had 4 bases not matched to a gene; V was cut back by 4 bases and J by 5 bases. Germline V gene sequence: CDR1 GTSNPN, CDR2 SVGIG (reference sequence). The CDR3 has 12 residues. The CDR3 spells CAWNRGGTEAFF. CDR3 in DNA: TGTGCCTGGAACAGGGGTGGAACTGAAGCTTTCTTT.

The V and J genes are TRBV10-2 and TRBJ1-5; a weak D match, TRBD1 (5 bases). The CDR3 runs 14 residues. The V end was cut by 5 bases, the J end by 7 bases, with 15 bases between. Germline CDR1 WSHSY, CDR2 SAAADI. DNA of the CDR3: TGCGCCAGCAGTTCTGGGCAGGGAGGGCAGCCCCAGCATTTT. Its translation is CASSSGQGGQPQHF.

The rearrangement joins TRBV4-3 to TRBJ2-1, with D perhaps matching TRBD1 or TRBD2 (5 bases each). The CDR3 runs to 15 residues. V dropped 2 bases and J dropped 7 bases, with 15 bases sitting between them. CDR1 and CDR2 (germline): LGHNA, YSLEER. The CDR3 nucleotides are TGCGCCAGCAGCCAATTAACAGGTCCGGGAAATGAGCAGTTCTTC. This gives the protein CASSQLTGPGNEQFF.

This clone was recorded only once. CDR3: CASSQGLAGGVNTQYF. CDR3 sequence (DNA): TGCGCCAGCAGCCAAGGACTAGCGGGAGGCGTAAATACGCAGTATTTT. The rearrangement links TRBV4-3 to TRBJ2-3; 13 bases are a match to TRBD2. V trimming: 1 base; J trimming: 7 bases; junction bases outside the gene matches: 5. Germline V gene data show CDR1 as LGHNA and CDR2 as YSLEER. The CDR3 extends over 16 amino acids.

V usage is TRBV14 and J usage is TRBJ1-2; D not certain. The CDR3 totals 15 residues. Looked up from germline, CDR1 is SGHDN and CDR2 is FVKESK. Trimming pared 0 bases from V and 3 bases from J, leaving 11 bases between. CDR3: CASSQDPSDDYGYTF. The CDR3 nucleotides read TGTGCCAGCAGCCAAGATCCCTCGGACGACTATGGCTACACCTTC.

The chain has TRBV20-1 and TRBJ1-6; maybe TRBD1 (5 bases). V lost 3 bases, J lost 7 bases, and 16 bases lay in between. The CDR3 contains 15 residues. CDR1 and CDR2 (germline): DFQATT, SNEGSKA (reference sequence). The CDR3 bases are TGCAGTGCTAGTAGGACCGGGGGATCGAATTCACCCCTCCACTTT. Translating it yields CSASRTGGSNSPLHF.

The chain recombines TRBV3-1 (or the pseudogene TRBV3-2) with TRBJ1-5, with TRBD1 matching 8 bases. J gave up 1 base and V 4 bases, and 3 bases lay outside the gene matches. The CDR3 is made up of 15 amino acids. The germline CDR1 and CDR2 sequences are LGHDT and YNNKEL (reference sequence). CDR3 protein: CASSPDRESNQPQHF. The CDR3 DNA follows: TGTGCCAGCAGCCCGGACAGGGAGAGCAATCAGCCCCAGCATTTT.

DNA for the CDR3: TGTGCCAGCAGCGTAGATCAGGGCTACGAGCAGTACTTC. Its translation is CASSVDQGYEQYF. The chain employs TRBV9 and TRBJ2-7; D perhaps matches TRBD1 (5 bases). With 0 bases removed from V and 3 bases from J, the gap between germline ends came to 7 bases. The CDR3 contains 13 residues. Germline assignment: CDR1 SGDLS and CDR2 YYNGEE.

This chain uses TRBV12-3 or TRBV12-4 with TRBJ2-7, with D uncertain. The CDR3 is 11 amino acids. Trimming removed 3 bases at V and 5 bases at J, with 5 bases between. CDR3 in amino acids: CASSFGHEQYF. The CDR3 coding sequence is TGTGCCAGCAGTTTCGGCCACGAGCAGTACTTC.

The V call is TRBV19, the J call TRBJ1-1; D unresolved. The CDR3 length is 11 residues. The V end lost 6 bases, the J end lost 8 bases, and 10 bases lay between the germline ends. Germline values: CDR1 LNHDA, CDR2 SQIVND (reference sequence). The CDR3 bases are TGTGCCAGTAGATTGGGCGGAGAAGCTTTCTTT. This gives the protein CASRLGGEAFF.

This chain's CDR3 is CAHRGAEVPEAFF. CDR3 bases: TGTGCTCACAGGGGGGCGGAGGTGCCTGAAGCTTTCTTT. The genes are TRBV9 and TRBJ1-1; the match to TRBD1 covers 8 bases. Germline CDR1 SGDLS, CDR2 YYNGEE. The length of the CDR3 is 13 residues.

Only one count was recorded for this clone. V gene TRBV7-6 combines with J gene TRBJ1-4; D is unresolved. CDR3 length: 15 amino acids. Germline V lookup: CDR1 SGHVS, CDR2 FNYEAQ. Trimming removed 5 bases from V and 4 bases from J, with 14 bases in between. CDR3 sequence: CASSASFQSNEKLFF. The DNA for the CDR3 is TGTGCCAGCAGCGCTTCGTTCCAGAGTAATGAAAAACTGTTTTTT.

CDR3 coding DNA: TGTGCCAGCTCACCACCGGAGAACACCGGGGAGCTGTTTTTT. Its translation: CASSPPENTGELFF. The chain joins TRBV18 to TRBJ2-2, with D hard to call. Between the trimmed V and J ends, which lost 0 bases and 1 base, there was a span of 3 bases. Looked up from germline, CDR1 is KGHSH and CDR2 is LQKENI. The CDR3 sequence is 14 residues long. Full variable domain (missing parts from reference TRBV18 and TRBJ2-2): NAGVMQNPRHLVRRRGQEARLRCSPMKGHSHVYWYRQLPEEGLKFMVYLQKENIIDESGMPKERFSAEFPKEGPSILRIQQVVRGDSAAYFCASSPPENTGELFFGEGSRLTVL.

The chain carries TRBV6-5 and TRBJ1-1; D is ambiguous. V was trimmed by 2 bases and J by 2 bases, leaving 6 bases between them. Germline loops: CDR1 MNHEY, CDR2 SVGAGI. The CDR3 is 13 amino acids. CDR3 in DNA: TGTGCCAGCAGTTACAACCTAAACACTGAAGCTTTCTTT. Encoded protein: CASSYNLNTEAFF.

The CDR3: CASSYEQGVNEQYF. The CDR3 region has the DNA TGTGCCAGCAGTTACGAACAGGGGGTAAACGAGCAGTACTTC. The J gene is TRBJ2-7, the V gene TRBV6-5; 8 bases map to TRBD1. The CDR3 consists of 14 residues. Germline V gene lookup returns CDR1 MNHEY and CDR2 SVGAGI. V was pared by 2 bases and J by 5 bases, with 5 bases of the junction left unmatched.